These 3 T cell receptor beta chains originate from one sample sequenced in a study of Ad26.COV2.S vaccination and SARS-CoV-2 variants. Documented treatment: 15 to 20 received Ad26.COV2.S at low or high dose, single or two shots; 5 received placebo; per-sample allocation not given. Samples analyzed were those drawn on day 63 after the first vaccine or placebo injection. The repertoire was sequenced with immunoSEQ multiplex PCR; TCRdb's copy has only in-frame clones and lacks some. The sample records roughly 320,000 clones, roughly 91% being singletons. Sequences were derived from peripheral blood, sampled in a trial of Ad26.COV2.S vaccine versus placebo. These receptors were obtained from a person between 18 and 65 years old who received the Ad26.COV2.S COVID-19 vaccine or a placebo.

Here the CDR3 reads CASSQDGAGRDYGYTF. CDR3 nucleotide sequence: TGTGCCAGCAGCCAAGATGGGGCCGGGAGGGACTATGGCTACACCTTC. The chain links TRBV4-2 to TRBJ1-2; a possible D gene is TRBD1 (5 bases). The CDR3 length is 16 residues. CDR1 and CDR2 from the germline V gene are LGHNA and YNFKEQ. Trimming shortened V by 0 bases and J by 3 bases, and 14 bases separated the two germline ends.

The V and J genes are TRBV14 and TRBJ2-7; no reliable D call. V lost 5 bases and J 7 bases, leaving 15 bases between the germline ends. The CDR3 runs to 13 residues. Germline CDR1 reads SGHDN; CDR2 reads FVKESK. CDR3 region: CASSFENSLEQYF. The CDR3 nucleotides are TGTGCCAGCAGCTTTGAGAACAGTTTGGAGCAGTACTTC.

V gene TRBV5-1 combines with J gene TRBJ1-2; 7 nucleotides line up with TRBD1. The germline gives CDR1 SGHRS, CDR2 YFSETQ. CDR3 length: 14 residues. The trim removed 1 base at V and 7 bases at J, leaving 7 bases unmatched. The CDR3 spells CASSLRDRAAGYTF. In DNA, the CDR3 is TGCGCCAGCAGCTTGAGAGACAGGGCGGCTGGCTACACCTTC. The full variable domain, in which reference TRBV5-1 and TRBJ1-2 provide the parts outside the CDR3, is KAGVTQTPRYLIKTRGQQVTLSCSPISGHRSVSWYQQTPGQGLQFLFEYFSETQRNKGNFPGRFSGRQFSNSRSEMNVSTLELGDSALYLCASSLRDRAAGYTFGSGTRLTVV.